This T cell receptor beta chain appears in the sequencing data of a study of TIL therapy for anti-PD-1-resistant metastatic lung cancer. Time point noted: pre-treatment sample, taken before nivolumab and TIL therapy. Pleural nodules or supraclavicular lymph nodes made up most of the excised metastases sampled. The libraries were made with immunoSEQ v3. Sequencing was performed with immunoSEQ multiplex PCR; in TCRdb, only in-frame clones are kept and a portion is missing. The table records thousands of clones, roughly four fifths of them present only once. This CDR3 has 13 residues. V gave up 5 bases and J gave up 4 bases, with 9 bases separating them. The germline CDR1 and CDR2 sequences are MNHEY and SMNVEV (reference sequence).

This receptor was identified in a person aged 25 to 80 with non-small cell lung cancer. The chain couples TRBV27 to TRBJ2-1; D gene ambiguous. Material: tumor tissue, obtained at baseline. Written as DNA, the CDR3 is TGTGCCAGCAGTGAGTACGAATACAATGAGCAGTTCTTC. As protein: CASSEYEYNEQFF.